This T cell receptor (beta chain) was sequenced during a study of blood T cell repertoires in COVID-19. Across the whole study: The United States, Italy and Spain supplied acute and convalescent COVID-19 samples.

Germline values: CDR1 SNHLY, CDR2 FYNNEI. The CDR3 contains 15 residues. With 1 base removed from V and 0 bases from J, the gap between germline ends came to 7 bases. In the original workflow: From reference gene primer amplification, estimates of nucleated cell counts were derived. Here immunoSEQ multiplex PCR was the method, and the copy in TCRdb shows in-frame clones only, minus some. That table furnishes V, J and clone size, whereas the DNA furnished D and trimming. The table has around 220,000 clones, roughly 84% seen once. This clonotype was sampled from a man aged 30 to 45 with active or convalescent COVID-19. The sequenced material came from peripheral blood. This rearrangement joins TRBV2 to TRBJ1-3; no firm D call. The CDR3 spells CASSEGQASGNTIYF. DNA for the CDR3: TGTGCCAGCAGTGAAGGGCAGGCCTCTGGAAACACCATATATTTT.